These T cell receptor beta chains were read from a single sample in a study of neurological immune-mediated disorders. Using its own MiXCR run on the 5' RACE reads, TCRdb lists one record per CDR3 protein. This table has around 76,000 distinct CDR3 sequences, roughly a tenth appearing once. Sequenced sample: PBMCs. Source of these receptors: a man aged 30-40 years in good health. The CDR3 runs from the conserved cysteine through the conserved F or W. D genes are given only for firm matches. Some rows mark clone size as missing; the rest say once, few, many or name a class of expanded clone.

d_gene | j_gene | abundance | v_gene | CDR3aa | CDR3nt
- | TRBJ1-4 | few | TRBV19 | CASSKTADEKLFF | TGTGCCAGTAGTAAGACAGCGGATGAAAAACTGTTTTTT
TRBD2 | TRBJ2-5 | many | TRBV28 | CASRGLAGEETQYF | TGTGCCAGCCGGGGACTAGCGGGAGAGGAGACCCAGTACTTC
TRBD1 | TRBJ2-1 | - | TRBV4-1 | CASSRDLGTGGYNEQFF | TGCGCCAGCAGCCGAGATCTCGGGACAGGGGGATACAATGAGCAGTTCTTC
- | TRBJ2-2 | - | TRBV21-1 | CASSKFQGTTGELFF | TGTGCCAGCAGCAAGTTTCAGGGGACCACCGGGGAGCTGTTTTTT
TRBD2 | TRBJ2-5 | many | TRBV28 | CASTREGRPQYF | TGTGCCTCCACTAGGGAGGGGAGACCCCAGTACTTC
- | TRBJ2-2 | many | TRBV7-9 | CASSFDSTTGELFF | TGTGCCAGCAGCTTCGACAGTACCACCGGGGAGCTGTTTTTT
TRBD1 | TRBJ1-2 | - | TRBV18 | CASRQGAEDGYTF | TGTGCCAGCCGACAGGGGGCAGAGGATGGCTACACCTTC
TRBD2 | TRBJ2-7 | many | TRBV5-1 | CASRQLAGGDEQYF | TGCGCCAGCAGACAACTAGCGGGAGGGGACGAGCAGTACTTC
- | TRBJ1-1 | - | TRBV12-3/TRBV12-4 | CANSRRDPQKSAFF | TGTGCCAACAGTCGAAGAGACCCCCAAAAGTCGGCTTTCTTT
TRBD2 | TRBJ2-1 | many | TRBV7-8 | CASSTRTSGRLEQFF | TGTGCCAGCAGCACCCGGACTAGCGGGAGGCTTGAGCAGTTCTTC
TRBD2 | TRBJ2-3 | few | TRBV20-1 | CSARLAGTDTQYF | TGCAGTGCTAGGCTAGCGGGCACAGATACGCAGTATTTT
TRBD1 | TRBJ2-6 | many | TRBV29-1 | CSVGGTYRDRDLSGANVLTF | TGCAGCGTCGGAGGAACGTATAGGGACAGAGACCTCTCTGGGGCCAACGTCCTGACTTTC
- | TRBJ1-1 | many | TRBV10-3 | CAISEPDIEAFF | TGTGCCATCAGTGAGCCCGACATAGAAGCTTTCTTT
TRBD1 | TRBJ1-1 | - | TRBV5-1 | CAISLVLLQGATEAFF | TGCGCCATCAGCTTGGTACTGTTACAGGGGGCCACTGAAGCTTTCTTT
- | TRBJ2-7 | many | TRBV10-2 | CASEKEKSNEQYF | TGCGCCAGCGAAAAAGAGAAGTCAAACGAGCAGTACTTC
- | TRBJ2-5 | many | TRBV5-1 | CASSPGLRDQETQYF | TGCGCCAGCAGCCCTGGGCTGCGGGACCAAGAGACCCAGTACTTC
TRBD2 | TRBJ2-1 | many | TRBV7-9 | CASSFLAGVIDEQFF | TGTGCCAGCAGCTTTCTAGCGGGAGTGATCGATGAGCAGTTCTTC
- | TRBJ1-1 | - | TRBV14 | CASRLGGGTEAFF | TGTGCCAGCAGATTGGGGGGCGGTACTGAAGCTTTCTTT
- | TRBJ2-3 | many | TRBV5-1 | CASSLTTGVADTQYF | TGCGCCAGCAGCTTAACTACAGGTGTTGCGGATACGCAGTATTTT
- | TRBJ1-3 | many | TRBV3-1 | CASSRPGSTGNTIYF | TGTGCCAGCAGCCGCCCGGGATCCACGGGAAACACCATATATTTT
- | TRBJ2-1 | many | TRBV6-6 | CASTASKPSYNEQFF | TGTGCCAGCACGGCATCCAAGCCCTCCTACAATGAGCAGTTCTTC
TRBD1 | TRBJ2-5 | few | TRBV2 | CASGPTGWETQYF | TGTGCCAGCGGCCCGACAGGGTGGGAGACCCAGTACTTC
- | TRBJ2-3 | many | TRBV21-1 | CASSKVPRRGWDTQYF | TGTGCCAGCAGCAAAGTACCACGTAGGGGATGGGATACGCAGTATTTT
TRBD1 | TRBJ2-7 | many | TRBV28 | CASSSIGIPTRTGPYEQYF | TGTGCCAGCAGTTCAATAGGGATCCCCACCCGGACAGGGCCCTACGAGCAGTACTTC
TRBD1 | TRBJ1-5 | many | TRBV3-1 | CASSRGGQANQPQHF | TGTGCCAGCAGCCGAGGTGGACAGGCTAATCAGCCCCAGCATTTT
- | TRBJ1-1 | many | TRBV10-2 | CASTEAFF | TGCGCCAGCACTGAAGCTTTCTTT
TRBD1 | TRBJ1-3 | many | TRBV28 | CASSETGAGNTIYF | TGTGCCAGCAGCGAAACAGGGGCCGGAAACACCATATATTTT
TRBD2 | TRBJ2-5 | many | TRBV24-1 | CATSVRGEGQETQYF | TGTGCCACCAGTGTTCGGGGGGAGGGACAAGAGACCCAGTACTTC
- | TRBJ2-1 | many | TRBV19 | CASSMASRRPFHEQFF | TGTGCCAGTAGTATGGCCTCACGGAGACCTTTCCATGAGCAGTTCTTC
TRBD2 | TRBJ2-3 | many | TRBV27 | CASSPGLATDTQYF | TGTGCCAGCTCGCCGGGACTAGCCACAGATACGCAGTATTTT
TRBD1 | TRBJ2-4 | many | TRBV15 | CATSREGDRGAIQYF | TGTGCCACCAGCAGAGAAGGGGACAGGGGGGCCATTCAGTACTTC
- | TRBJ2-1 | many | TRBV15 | CATSRDLGLALGNEQFF | TGTGCCACCAGCAGAGATCTTGGCCTAGCGCTCGGCAATGAGCAGTTCTTC
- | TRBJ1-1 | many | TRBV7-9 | CASSLAVGGQTEAFF | TGTGCCAGCAGCTTAGCGGTAGGGGGGCAGACTGAAGCTTTCTTT
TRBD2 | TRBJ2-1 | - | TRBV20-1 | CSARDPFGSSGRENEQFF | TGCAGTGCTAGAGATCCTTTCGGTAGTAGCGGGAGAGAGAATGAGCAGTTCTTC
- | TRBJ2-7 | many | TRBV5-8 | CASRPQVNYEQYF | TGTGCCAGCAGACCGCAGGTGAACTACGAGCAGTACTTC
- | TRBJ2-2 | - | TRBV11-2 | CASREGGGPGELFF | TGTGCCAGCAGGGAGGGGGGGGGTCCCGGGGAGCTGTTTTTT
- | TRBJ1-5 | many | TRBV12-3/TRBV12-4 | CASSLRGNQPQHF | TGTGCCAGCAGTTTAAGGGGAAATCAGCCCCAGCATTTT
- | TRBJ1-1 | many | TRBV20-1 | CSARGPRGTEAFF | TGCAGTGCTAGAGGCCCCCGTGGGACTGAAGCTTTCTTT
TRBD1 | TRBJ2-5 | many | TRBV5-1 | CASSFSSGQGQETQYF | TGCGCCAGCAGCTTTTCATCCGGACAGGGCCAAGAGACCCAGTACTTC
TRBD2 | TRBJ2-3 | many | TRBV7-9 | CASSSELLGVESTAGGTADTQYF | TGTGCCAGCAGCTCCGAGTTGCTGGGAGTGGAGAGTACAGCGGGAGGGACCGCCGATACGCAGTATTTT
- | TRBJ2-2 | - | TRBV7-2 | CASSLAGGFPRAGELFF | TGTGCCAGCAGCTTAGCGGGAGGCTTCCCGCGCGCCGGGGAGCTGTTTTTT
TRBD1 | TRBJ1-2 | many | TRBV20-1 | CSARDGTANYGYTF | TGCAGTGCTAGGGATGGGACAGCTAACTATGGCTACACCTTC
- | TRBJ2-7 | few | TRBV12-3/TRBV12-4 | CASSLRQTYEQYF | TGTGCCAGCAGTTTACGACAGACCTACGAGCAGTACTTC
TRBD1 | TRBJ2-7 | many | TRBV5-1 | CASSEGTAYYEQYF | TGCGCCAGCAGCGAGGGGACAGCCTACTACGAGCAGTACTTC
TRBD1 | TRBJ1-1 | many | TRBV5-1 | CASSWGQGNTEAFF | TGCGCCAGCAGCTGGGGACAGGGCAACACTGAAGCTTTCTTT
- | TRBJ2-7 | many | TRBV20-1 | CSARDIRVYEQYF | TGCAGTGCTAGAGATATCAGGGTCTACGAGCAGTACTTC
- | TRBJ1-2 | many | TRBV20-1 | CSATKGRLDGYTF | TGCAGTGCAACTAAAGGGCGTTTGGATGGCTACACCTTC
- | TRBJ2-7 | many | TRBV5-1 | CASSLVGGYEQYF | TGCGCCAGCAGCTTGGTAGGGGGCTACGAGCAGTACTTC